The 15 T cell receptor beta chains below come from one sample, sequenced in a study of graft-versus-host responses after intestinal transplantation. Profiling relied on immunoSEQ multiplex PCR, and the TCRdb table lists in-frame clones only, not all of them. Seen here are around 110,000 clones, about nine tenths observed once, and the top ten hold about 0.18%. These receptors have no identified antigens. The source material was unstimulated CD4+ T cells sorted from spleen or lymph node cells, sampled before intestinal transplant. These receptor sequences come from a human donor who received an intestinal transplant.

The J gene is TRBJ2-1, the V gene TRBV18, with 7 bases aligning to TRBD2. CDR1 and CDR2 (germline): KGHSH, LQKENI. The ends lost 3 bases at V and 6 bases at J; junction bases unmatched: 8. CDR3 length: 15 amino acids. This CDR3 reads CASSPEAGFRNEQFF. The CDR3 DNA reads TGTGCCAGCTCACCTGAAGCGGGGTTCCGCAATGAGCAGTTCTTC.

This chain links TRBV7-8 with TRBJ1-1; the match to TRBD1 covers 7 bases. The length of the CDR3 is 15 residues. V shed 2 bases and J 4 bases; nucleotides not matched to a gene: 7. CDR1 is SGHVS, CDR2 FQNEAQ, per germline. CDR3 loop: CASSLTGDLGTEAFF. The CDR3 nucleotides are TGTGCCAGCAGCTTAACAGGGGATCTCGGCACTGAAGCTTTCTTT. The full variable domain, with the rest looked up from reference TRBV7-8 and TRBJ1-1, is GAGVSQSPRYKVAKRGQDVALRCDPISGHVSLFWYQQALGQGPEFLTYFQNEAQLDKSGLPSDRFFAERPEGSVSTLKIQRTQQEDSAVYLCASSLTGDLGTEAFFGQGTRLTVV.

This chain uses TRBV11-2 with TRBJ2-1, with 9 bases identical to TRBD2. This CDR3 region has 16 residues. Germline loops: CDR1 SGHAT, CDR2 FQNNGV. The V gene end was trimmed by 3 bases and the J gene end by 3 bases; junction bases not matched to a gene: 6. This CDR3 reads CASSFSGSLFYNEQFF. The CDR3 DNA sequence: TGTGCCAGCAGCTTTAGCGGGAGTCTCTTCTACAATGAGCAGTTCTTC.

This clone has just one count. Other DNA sequences in this sample translate to the same CDR3. The chain employs TRBV18 and TRBJ2-7, with D perhaps TRBD2 (5 bases). The V and J ends lost 1 base and 0 bases respectively, with 13 bases between them. The CDR3 runs to 16 residues. CDR1 is KGHSH, CDR2 LQKENI, per germline. The CDR3 loop reads CASSPLPRVGSYEQYF. The CDR3 nucleotides are TGTGCCAGCTCACCACTTCCGCGGGTCGGCTCCTACGAGCAGTACTTC.

The chain has TRBV7-9 and TRBJ2-7; 7 nucleotides align to TRBD2. Germline trimming cut 6 bases from V and 0 bases from J; bases unmatched to any gene: 8. The germline V gene has CDR1 SEHNR and CDR2 FQNEAQ (reference sequence). The CDR3 length is 15 residues. The CDR3 region is CASSFRAGSSYEQYF. The CDR3 DNA is TGTGCCAGCAGTTTCCGAGCGGGGAGCTCCTACGAGCAGTACTTC. Looking up the rest from reference TRBV7-9 and TRBJ2-7 gives the full variable domain: DTGVSQNPRHKITKRGQNVTFRCDPISEHNRLYWYRQTLGQGPEFLTYFQNEAQLEKSRLLSDRFSAERPKGSFSTLEIQRTEQGDSAMYLCASSFRAGSSYEQYFGPGTRLTVT.

The V gene is TRBV19, the J gene TRBJ1-4; 7 bases are shared with TRBD1. Germline V gives CDR1 LNHDA, CDR2 SQIVND (reference sequence). The length of the CDR3 is 15 residues. Trimming at V came to 4 bases and at J to 8 bases, leaving 10 bases not matched to a gene. As DNA, the CDR3 is TGTGCCAGTAGTAGCCTCGGACAGGAAGTGGAAAAACTGTTTTTT. It yields the protein CASSSLGQEVEKLFF.

This clone has just a few counts. V is TRBV5-4 and J is TRBJ2-7; 9 nucleotides align to TRBD1. The junction had 6 bases not matched to a gene; V was cut back by 4 bases and J by 1 base. The germline V gene encodes CDR1 SGHNT and CDR2 YYREEE (reference sequence). The CDR3 covers 15 residues. CDR3 region: CASSPSGQGSYEQYF. CDR3 DNA: TGTGCCAGCAGCCCCTCGGGACAGGGTTCCTACGAGCAGTACTTC.

V is TRBV7-8 and J is TRBJ2-7; perhaps TRBD2 as D (6 bases). This CDR3 is 16 amino acids long. Germline V gene sequence: CDR1 SGHVS, CDR2 FQNEAQ. The V end lost 0 bases, the J end lost 1 base, and 13 bases lay between the germline ends. The CDR3 coding sequence is TGTGCCAGCAGCTTAGCGCGGGCAGGGACTTCCTACGAGCAGTACTTC. Translated: CASSLARAGTSYEQYF.

The chain recombines TRBV30 with TRBJ2-2, with unresolved D. The V end lost 0 bases, the J end lost 2 bases, and 7 bases lay between the germline ends. There are 14 residues in the CDR3. The germline gives CDR1 GTSNPN, CDR2 SVGIG (reference sequence). CDR3 loop: CAWSVFGNTGELFF. The CDR3, as DNA: TGTGCCTGGAGTGTATTTGGCAACACCGGGGAGCTGTTTTTT.

The chain combines TRBV27 with TRBJ1-4; unclear D gene. This CDR3 is 15 amino acids long. CDR1 and CDR2 from the germline V gene are MNHEY and SMNVEV (reference sequence). V gave up 7 bases and J gave up 5 bases, with 17 bases separating them. This chain's CDR3 is CASTRVGDGNEKLFF. CDR3 nucleotide sequence: TGTGCCAGCACCCGCGTCGGGGATGGAAATGAAAAACTGTTTTTT.

The rearrangement uses TRBV5-4 and TRBJ2-5, with 7 bases fitting TRBD1. Germline V gene sequence: CDR1 SGHNT, CDR2 YYREEE (reference sequence). The CDR3 contains 15 residues. The V segment lost 4 bases and the J segment 0 bases; nucleotides outside the gene matches: 6. CDR3 coding DNA: TGTGCCAGCAGCCAAGTACAGGGGAACCAAGAGACCCAGTACTTC. This encodes CASSQVQGNQETQYF.

Written as DNA, the CDR3 is TGTGCCAGCTCACACCGGGACAGCTTTAATTCACCCCTCCACTTT. This encodes CASSHRDSFNSPLHF. The chain recombines TRBV18 with TRBJ1-6, with 7 bases lining up with TRBD1. The CDR3 has 15 residues. The ends lost 4 bases at V and 6 bases at J; junction bases unmatched: 6. Looked up from germline, CDR1 is KGHSH and CDR2 is LQKENI.

The chain joins TRBV10-2 to TRBJ1-5; D unclear. V was trimmed by 10 bases and J by 10 bases, leaving 23 bases between them. The CDR3 runs to 14 residues. Germline V CDR1 and CDR2: WSHSY, SAAADI. The CDR3 coding sequence is TGCGCCAACCCTCCCCGGCAGCTGAGGTCTCCCCAGCATTTT. It is translated as CANPPRQLRSPQHF.

The chain has TRBV6-5 and TRBJ1-5; D unresolved. CDR1 is MNHEY and CDR2 is SVGAGI in the germline V gene. The CDR3 is made up of 15 amino acids. The V end lost 6 bases, the J end lost 4 bases, and 16 bases lay between the germline ends. The CDR3 reads CASSALGGGNQPQHF. The CDR3 DNA reads TGTGCCAGCAGCGCTTTGGGAGGTGGAAATCAGCCCCAGCATTTT.

The CDR3 DNA reads TGCGCCAGCAGTGATGGGACAGGGCCCTACAATGAGCAGTTCTTC. Translation gives CASSDGTGPYNEQFF. V gene TRBV10-1 combines with J gene TRBJ2-1; TRBD1 matches 9 bases. The CDR3 totals 15 residues. Germline lookup yields CDR1 WNHNN and CDR2 SYGVQD (reference sequence). The ends lost 3 bases at V and 2 bases at J; junction bases unmatched: 2.